This is a list of T cell receptor beta chains from one sample in a study of T-cell memory formation after mild COVID-19. Via MiXCR, TCRdb re-called the 5' RACE reads, giving one row per CDR3 protein. The table lists approximately 400,000 distinct CDR3 sequences, 24% of them singletons. Sequenced: PBMCs or a T cell subset sorted from them (not recorded which). Source of these receptors: an adult woman who had mild COVID-19 (a few samples of this study predate the infection). Cell type and time point are not known. Both conserved end residues are part of each CDR3. A D gene is named only where the DNA matches it firmly. A clone size is listed for some rows: how often the clone was seen (once, few, many), or a class if it is expanded.

j_call v_call clone_size d_call cdr3_aa cdr3_nt
TRBJ1-1 TRBV24-1 . TRBD1 CATSDPVRGRATEAFF TGTGCCACCAGTGATCCCGTGAGGGGGCGCGCCACTGAAGCTTTCTTT
TRBJ2-3 TRBV20-1 many TRBD2 CSGRTSGGLTDTQYF TGCAGTGGCAGGACTAGCGGGGGGCTCACAGATACGCAGTATTTT
TRBJ2-1 TRBV7-9 many TRBD1 CASRIPVGQGHNEQFF TGTGCCAGCAGAATCCCGGTGGGACAGGGGCACAATGAGCAGTTCTTC
TRBJ2-7 TRBV3-1 few TRBD2 CASSQDPSGGLSGEQYF TGTGCCAGCAGCCAAGATCCCAGCGGGGGATTATCCGGCGAGCAGTACTTC
TRBJ1-1 TRBV29-1 few . CSVERSGGRAEAFF TGCAGCGTTGAGAGGTCGGGCGGACGGGCTGAAGCTTTCTTT
TRBJ1-2 TRBV6-2/TRBV6-3 few TRBD1 CASSIPRQGDYGYTF TGTGCCAGCAGCATACCCCGACAGGGAGACTATGGCTACACCTTC
TRBJ2-1 TRBV20-1 few . CSAPQVGGSYNEQFF TGCAGTGCCCCCCAAGTTGGGGGCTCCTACAATGAGCAGTTCTTC
TRBJ1-2 TRBV6-1 few TRBD1 CASRLLAGTGAGYGYTF TGTGCCAGCAGACTACTCGCCGGGACAGGGGCTGGCTATGGCTACACCTTC
TRBJ2-7 TRBV29-1 many . CSVVEPRGRAYEQYF TGCAGCGTTGTGGAACCTAGGGGCAGGGCCTACGAGCAGTACTTC
TRBJ2-3 TRBV12-3/TRBV12-4 . TRBD2 CASTSGHSTDTQYF TGTGCCAGCACTAGCGGGCATTCCACAGATACGCAGTATTTT
TRBJ1-1 TRBV4-3 few . CASSPTRGGSNTEAFF TGCGCCAGCAGCCCGACCCGAGGGGGTAGTAACACTGAAGCTTTCTTT
TRBJ2-5 TRBV5-6 few . CASSRGVGVRETQYF TGTGCCAGCAGCCGGGGCGTCGGGGTGCGGGAGACCCAGTACTTC
TRBJ1-1 TRBV4-1 . TRBD1 CASSQDRRDSSGTEAFF TGCGCCAGCAGCCAAGATCGTAGGGACAGCTCGGGCACTGAAGCTTTCTTT
TRBJ2-7 TRBV27 few TRBD2 CASRRLAGGYEQYF TGTGCCAGCAGACGACTAGCGGGGGGGTACGAGCAGTACTTC
TRBJ2-5 TRBV4-3 . . CASSTTARETQYF TGCGCCAGCAGCACGACTGCTCGGGAGACCCAGTACTTC
TRBJ2-7 TRBV5-1 . . CASSLVGQSYEQYF TGCGCCAGCAGCTTGGTGGGCCAGAGCTACGAGCAGTACTTC
TRBJ1-1 TRBV7-9 . . CASSSPRNTEAFF TGTGCCAGCAGCTCTCCGAGGAACACTGAAGCTTTCTTT
TRBJ1-2 TRBV9 few . CASSVALDDYGYTF TGTGCCAGCAGCGTAGCCTTAGATGACTATGGCTACACCTTC
TRBJ2-2 TRBV14 few . CASSPLTKERSGELFF TGTGCCAGCAGCCCACTCACAAAGGAACGCTCCGGGGAGCTGTTTTTT
TRBJ2-3 TRBV11-3 . TRBD2 CASSAFLAGVLADTQYF TGTGCCAGCAGCGCTTTTCTAGCGGGAGTCCTGGCAGATACGCAGTATTTT
TRBJ1-1 TRBV12-3/TRBV12-4 many TRBD1 CASSIPGQGKAFF TGTGCCAGCAGCATACCGGGACAGGGGAAAGCTTTCTTT
TRBJ2-3 TRBV29-1 few . CSVRPASTDTQYF TGCAGCGTCCGACCGGCCAGCACAGATACGCAGTATTTT
TRBJ2-1 TRBV20-1 . . CSAIPRVNEQFF TGCAGTGCTATACCCAGGGTTAATGAGCAGTTCTTC
TRBJ2-3 TRBV3-1 few . CASSQERGMGTDTQYF TGTGCCAGCAGCCAAGAGAGGGGGATGGGCACAGATACGCAGTATTTT
TRBJ2-3 TRBV18 . . CASSSTEDTQYF TGTGCCAGCTCATCGACGGAGGATACGCAGTATTTT
TRBJ2-3 TRBV20-1 few . CSAVRTPSTDTQYF TGCAGTGCAGTTCGGACGCCAAGCACAGATACGCAGTATTTT
TRBJ2-5 TRBV20-1 . TRBD1 CSATKGQSGETQYF TGCAGTGCCACTAAGGGACAGTCGGGGGAGACCCAGTACTTC
TRBJ2-3 TRBV4-3 . TRBD2 CASSQDLRLAGAITDTQYF TGCGCCAGCAGCCAAGATTTGAGGCTAGCGGGAGCGATAACAGATACGCAGTATTTT
TRBJ2-1 TRBV4-1 . TRBD1 CASSHGTGIDNEQFF TGCGCCAGCAGCCATGGGACAGGGATCGACAATGAGCAGTTCTTC
TRBJ2-5 TRBV9 . TRBD2 CASSVEASGGETQYF TGTGCCAGCAGCGTAGAGGCTAGCGGGGGGGAGACCCAGTACTTC
TRBJ2-1 TRBV19 . . CASTKSPDSSNEQFF TGTGCCAGTACTAAAAGTCCGGATTCTTCCAATGAGCAGTTCTTC
TRBJ1-2 TRBV7-9 . . CASSLSQVDNYGYTF TGTGCCAGCAGCTTATCGCAGGTTGATAACTATGGCTACACCTTC
TRBJ2-1 TRBV7-9 . . CASSRPAGNEQFF TGTGCCAGCAGCCGACCAGCAGGGAATGAGCAGTTCTTC
TRBJ1-2 TRBV4-1 . TRBD1 CASSIDRAGMTYTF TGCGCCAGCAGCATAGACAGGGCCGGGATGACTTACACCTTC
TRBJ1-2 TRBV21-1 once . CASSNPRDVNGYTF TGTGCCAGCAGCAACCCCCGCGACGTCAATGGCTACACCTTC
TRBJ2-2 TRBV7-9 . TRBD2 CASSLLAGMTGELFF TGTGCCAGCAGCCTACTAGCGGGAATGACCGGGGAGCTGTTTTTT
TRBJ1-2 TRBV7-8 . . CASSLGDGPIYGYTF TGTGCCAGCAGCTTAGGGGACGGACCAATCTATGGCTACACCTTC
TRBJ2-3 TRBV7-9 . TRBD2 CASSTLAGPSTDTQYF TGTGCCAGCAGCACACTAGCGGGACCTAGCACAGATACGCAGTATTTT
TRBJ1-6 TRBV2 few . CASSAGPPSGHF TGTGCCAGCAGTGCAGGACCGCCGTCGGGTCACTTT
TRBJ1-2 TRBV6-5 . TRBD1 CASGGQGYYGYTF TGTGCCAGCGGGGGACAGGGGTACTATGGCTACACCTTC
TRBJ2-1 TRBV19 . TRBD2 CASATSGGGNEQFF TGTGCCTCAGCGACTAGCGGGGGGGGCAATGAGCAGTTCTTC
TRBJ2-6 TRBV7-3 few . CASSLPVAGANVLTF TGTGCCAGCAGCTTACCAGTGGCTGGGGCCAACGTCCTGACTTTC
TRBJ2-1 TRBV18 . . CASGASAWSSYNEQFF TGTGCCAGCGGAGCCTCGGCTTGGAGCTCCTACAATGAGCAGTTCTTC
TRBJ1-1 TRBV9 many . CASSVGGYTEAFF TGTGCCAGCAGCGTAGGAGGGTACACTGAAGCTTTCTTT
TRBJ1-2 TRBV4-1 . TRBD1 CASSPVGRGLFGYTF TGCGCCAGCAGCCCAGTAGGCAGGGGGCTTTTTGGCTACACCTTC
TRBJ2-2 TRBV24-1 . TRBD2 CATSGQREVGELFF TGTGCCACCAGTGGTCAGCGGGAGGTCGGGGAGCTGTTTTTT
TRBJ2-5 TRBV15 . . CATSRGVQETQYF TGTGCCACCAGCAGAGGAGTCCAAGAGACCCAGTACTTC
TRBJ2-3 TRBV24-1 few . CATSDFRDTQYF TGTGCCACCAGTGATTTCCGGGATACGCAGTATTTT
TRBJ1-2 TRBV20-1 many . CSARADGGGYGYTF TGCAGTGCTAGAGCCGACGGGGGCGGCTATGGCTACACCTTC
TRBJ1-5 TRBV12-3/TRBV12-4 . TRBD1 CASSTHPRGGSNQPQHF TGTGCCAGCAGTACCCACCCCAGGGGGGGTAGCAATCAGCCCCAGCATTTT
TRBJ2-3 TRBV5-8 . TRBD1 CASTRAGGYDTQYF TGTGCCAGCACCCGGGCAGGGGGTTACGATACGCAGTATTTT
TRBJ2-2 TRBV24-1 . . CATSDTSNTGELFF TGTGCCACCAGTGACACCAGTAACACCGGGGAGCTGTTTTTT
TRBJ2-3 TRBV7-3 few TRBD2 CASSLTGTSGGAPDTQYF TGTGCCAGCAGCTTAACCGGGACTAGCGGGGGGGCCCCAGATACGCAGTATTTT
TRBJ2-7 TRBV18 few . CASSRTEPYEQYF TGTGCCAGCTCACGGACAGAGCCCTACGAGCAGTACTTC
TRBJ1-2 TRBV25-1 . TRBD1 CASSESGQGIGYGYTF TGTGCCAGCAGTGAATCGGGACAGGGGATTGGCTATGGCTACACCTTC
TRBJ2-3 TRBV20-1 . TRBD2 CSATTLVGLAPNTQYF TGCAGTGCTACCACCCTAGTGGGACTAGCGCCTAATACGCAGTATTTT
TRBJ2-7 TRBV5-5 few TRBD2 CASSLGLGLADVAYEQYF TGTGCCAGCAGCTTGGGGTTGGGACTAGCGGACGTCGCCTACGAGCAGTACTTC
TRBJ1-1 TRBV2 . TRBD1 CASSSRTGGNTEAFF TGTGCCAGCAGTTCGCGGACAGGGGGGAACACTGAAGCTTTCTTT
TRBJ1-5 TRBV15 once . CATSSGRYSNQPQHF TGTGCCACCAGCAGTGGACGGTATAGCAATCAGCCCCAGCATTTT